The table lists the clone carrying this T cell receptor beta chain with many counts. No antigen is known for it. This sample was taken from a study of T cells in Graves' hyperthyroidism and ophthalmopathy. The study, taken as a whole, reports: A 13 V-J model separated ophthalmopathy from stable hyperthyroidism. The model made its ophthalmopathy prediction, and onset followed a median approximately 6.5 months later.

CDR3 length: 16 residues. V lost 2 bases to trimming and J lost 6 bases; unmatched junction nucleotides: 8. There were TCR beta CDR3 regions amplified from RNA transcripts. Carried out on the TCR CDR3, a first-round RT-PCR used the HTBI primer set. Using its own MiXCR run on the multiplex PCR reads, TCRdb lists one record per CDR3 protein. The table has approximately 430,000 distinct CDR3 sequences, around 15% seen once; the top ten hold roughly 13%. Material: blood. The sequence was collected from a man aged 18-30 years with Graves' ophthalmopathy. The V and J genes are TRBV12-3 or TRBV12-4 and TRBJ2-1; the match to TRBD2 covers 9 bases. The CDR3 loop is CASSLFASGTLNEQFF. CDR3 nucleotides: TGTGCCAGCAGTTTATTTGCTAGCGGGACCCTCAATGAGCAGTTCTTC.